What follows are 17 T cell receptor beta chains derived from one specimen sequenced in a study of T cell responses to AZD1222 COVID-19 vaccine. Some clones are missing from TCRdb's copy, which holds only in-frame ones; the method was immunoSEQ multiplex PCR. The sample holds 150,000 to 190,000 clones, about nine tenths seen once. The sequenced sample was peripheral blood, obtained on day 0 of AZD1222 vaccination. All receptors derive from an adult in good health.

J is TRBJ1-1 and V is TRBV7-9, with D possibly TRBD1 on 5 matching bases. V was cut by 0 bases and J by 0 bases, with 5 bases left in between. CDR3 length equals 14 residues. Germline CDR1 is SEHNR and CDR2 is FQNEAQ (reference sequence). CDR3 in DNA: TGTGCCAGCAGCTTAGCGGGGGTGAACACTGAAGCTTTCTTT. Protein sequence: CASSLAGVNTEAFF. The variable domain in full, with the rest retrieved from reference TRBV7-9 and TRBJ1-1, is DTGVSQNPRHKITKRGQNVTFRCDPISEHNRLYWYRQTLGQGPEFLTYFQNEAQLEKSRLLSDRFSAERPKGSFSTLEIQRTEQGDSAMYLCASSLAGVNTEAFFGQGTRLTVV.

This clone showed up just once. V usage is TRBV7-2 and J usage is TRBJ2-1; D is unresolved. This CDR3 spans 13 amino acids. Germline loops: CDR1 SGHTA, CDR2 FQGNSA. Trimming left V 5 bases short and J 3 bases short, with 8 bases between. The CDR3 loop is CASSSSIYNEQFF. In nucleotides, the CDR3 is TGTGCCAGCAGCAGTAGCATCTACAATGAGCAGTTCTTC. Using reference TRBV7-2 and TRBJ2-1 for the parts outside the CDR3, the full variable domain is GAGVSQSPSNKVTEKGKDVELRCDPISGHTALYWYRQSLGQGLEFLIYFQGNSAPDKSGLPSDRFSAERTGGSVSTLTIQRTQQEDSAVYLCASSSSIYNEQFFGPGTRLTVL.

The chain has TRBV19 and TRBJ1-3, with D perhaps TRBD1 (5 bases). CDR1 and CDR2 (germline): LNHDA, SQIVND (reference sequence). The CDR3 totals 15 residues. V lost 5 bases and J lost 0, with 11 bases in between. The CDR3 DNA sequence: TGTGCCAGTAGTTCGGAGGGGAACTCTGGAAACACCATATATTTT. Its translation: CASSSEGNSGNTIYF.

The chain links TRBV9 to TRBJ2-1; TRBD2 matches at 8 bases. With V trimmed by 3 bases and J by 10 bases, 12 bases remained unmatched. This CDR3 is built from 15 residues. Germline lookup yields CDR1 SGDLS and CDR2 YYNGEE. In DNA form, the CDR3 reads TGTGCCAGCAGCGCCTACGGGACTAGTGGAGAGGAGCAGTTCTTC. Encoded protein: CASSAYGTSGEEQFF.

The chain joins TRBV12-3 or TRBV12-4 to TRBJ2-7; no reliable D call. With 3 bases removed from V and 4 bases from J, the gap between germline ends came to 7 bases. The CDR3 runs to 12 residues. CDR3 protein: CASSLSLYEQYF. DNA for the CDR3: TGTGCCAGCAGTTTGAGTCTATACGAGCAGTACTTC.

This rearrangement joins TRBV5-4 to TRBJ2-7, with 7 nucleotides matching TRBD1. This CDR3 has 14 amino acids. The germline CDR1 and CDR2 sequences are SGHNT and YYREEE (reference sequence). V lost 4 bases, J lost 2 bases, and 6 bases stayed unmatched. The CDR3 reads CASSTRDRPYEQYF. CDR3 nucleotides: TGTGCCAGCAGCACCCGGGACAGACCCTACGAGCAGTACTTC. The full variable domain, rest sourced from reference TRBV5-4 and TRBJ2-7, is ETGVTQSPTHLIKTRGQQVTLRCSSQSGHNTVSWYQQALGQGPQFIFQYYREEENGRGNFPPRFSGLQFPNYSSELNVNALELDDSALYLCASSTRDRPYEQYFGPGTRLTVT.

The CDR3 DNA is TGTGCCAGTAGTATTTCTGGGACAGGGGTTTCCAGTTCACCCCTCCACTTT. It codes for CASSISGTGVSSSPLHF. V and J are TRBV19 and TRBJ1-6; 10 bases agree with TRBD1. The V segment lost 3 bases and the J segment 9 bases; nucleotides outside the gene matches: 11. CDR3 length: 17 amino acids. Germline values: CDR1 LNHDA, CDR2 SQIVND (reference sequence).

This clone turned up a few times. The chain carries TRBV6-2 or TRBV6-3 and TRBJ1-2, with D hard to call. The CDR3 is 13 amino acids. CDR1 and CDR2 (germline): MNHEY, SVGEGT. Between the trimmed V and J ends, which lost 2 bases and 1 base, there was a span of 5 bases. The CDR3 sequence is CASSYTVNYGYTF. CDR3 DNA: TGTGCCAGCAGTTACACAGTTAACTATGGCTACACCTTC.

The chain recombines TRBV7-6 with TRBJ2-3; 10 positions match TRBD2. The trim removed 3 bases at V and 0 bases at J, leaving 12 bases unmatched. Germline CDR1 and CDR2: SGHVS and FNYEAQ. This CDR3 has 19 amino acids. CDR3 DNA sequence: TGTGCCAGCAGCTTTGAGCGGGAGGGCGCGTATACTAGCACAGATACGCAGTATTTT. It specifies CASSFEREGAYTSTDTQYF.

V gene TRBV28 combines with J gene TRBJ2-1, with D possibly matching TRBD2 (6 bases). Germline assignment: CDR1 MDHEN and CDR2 SYDVKM. The CDR3 extends over 13 amino acids. V lost 8 bases and J lost 0, with 8 bases in between. CDR3 region: CASWGGSYNEQFF. CDR3 sequence (DNA): TGTGCCAGCTGGGGAGGCTCCTACAATGAGCAGTTCTTC.

The chain recombines TRBV7-2 with TRBJ1-2; D remains ambiguous. Trimming took off 6 bases at V and 4 bases at J, with 12 bases between the two ends. Germline loops: CDR1 SGHTA, CDR2 FQGNSA. The CDR3 consists of 13 residues. The CDR3 reads CASRPLGSYGYTF. In nucleotides, the CDR3 is TGTGCCAGCAGACCCCTTGGGAGCTATGGCTACACCTTC.

This chain joins TRBV28 and TRBJ2-5; possibly TRBD1 or TRBD2 for D (5 bases each). CDR3 length equals 17 residues. Germline V gene lookup returns CDR1 MDHEN and CDR2 SYDVKM. Trimming removed 6 bases at V and 3 bases at J, with 23 bases between. The CDR3 protein is CASSPLPLPGAEETQYF. The CDR3 coding sequence is TGTGCCAGCAGCCCCCTCCCCCTCCCCGGGGCGGAAGAGACCCAGTACTTC.

This clone was detected only once. The DNA is left out, because the CDR3 cannot be placed on it with certainty; the CDR3 is given as TCRdb lists it. The chain couples TRBV21-1 to TRBJ1-1. TRBV21-1 is a documented pseudogene. The CDR3 spans 14 residues, counting both ends. CDR3 amino acids: CASSWGTGNTEAFF.

This clone showed up just once. This chain links TRBV6-5 with TRBJ1-4; TRBD1 might be the D (6 bases). Germline CDR1 and CDR2: MNHEY and SVGAGI. V was clipped by 2 bases and J by 8 bases, with 6 bases between them. The length of the CDR3 is 12 residues. CDR3 loop: CASSYDREKLFF. CDR3 bases: TGTGCCAGCAGTTACGACAGGGAAAAACTGTTTTTT.

The V call is TRBV6-6, the J call TRBJ1-1, with D perhaps TRBD1 (5 bases). The V end lost 5 bases, the J end lost 1 base, and 11 bases lay between the germline ends. Germline CDR1 and CDR2: MNHNY and SVGAGI (reference sequence). This CDR3 is built from 14 residues. The DNA of the CDR3 is TGTGCCAGCAGTGAGACAGAACCGAACACTGAAGCTTTCTTT. Translating gives CASSETEPNTEAFF.

The chain combines TRBV12-3 or TRBV12-4 with TRBJ2-1, with 10 bases lining up with TRBD2. Trimming at V came to 4 bases and at J to 9 bases, leaving 3 bases not matched to a gene. This CDR3 spans 13 amino acids. CDR3 nucleotide sequence: TGTGCCAGCAGTTCAGCGGGAGGGCCTGAGCAGTTCTTC. The encoded protein is CASSSAGGPEQFF.

This rearrangement joins TRBV6-6 to TRBJ1-1, with D unclear. This CDR3 comprises 13 residues. Germline V gene lookup returns CDR1 MNHNY and CDR2 SVGAGI (reference sequence). V was clipped by 7 bases and J by 1 base, with 10 bases between them. CDR3 protein: CASITPSNTEAFF. The CDR3 nucleotides read TGTGCCAGCATCACCCCATCGAACACTGAAGCTTTCTTT.